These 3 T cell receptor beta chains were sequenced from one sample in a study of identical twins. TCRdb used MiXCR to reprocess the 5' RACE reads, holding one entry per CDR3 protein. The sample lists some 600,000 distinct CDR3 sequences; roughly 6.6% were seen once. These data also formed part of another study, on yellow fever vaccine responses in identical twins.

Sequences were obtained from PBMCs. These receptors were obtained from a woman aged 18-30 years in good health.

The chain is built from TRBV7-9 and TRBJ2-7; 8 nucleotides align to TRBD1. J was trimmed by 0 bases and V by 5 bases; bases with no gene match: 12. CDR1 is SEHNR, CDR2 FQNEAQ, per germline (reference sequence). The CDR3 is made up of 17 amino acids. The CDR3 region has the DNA TGTGCCAGCAGCCCCCTGGGGGGACAGGCTAACTCCTACGAGCAGTACTTC. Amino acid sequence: CASSPLGGQANSYEQYF.

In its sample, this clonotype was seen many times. DNA of the CDR3: TGTGCCAGCAGCTTACAACAACAAGACTTCTCCTACGAGCAGTACTTC. Translating it yields CASSLQQQDFSYEQYF. The gene calls are TRBV11-2 and TRBJ2-7; D gene ambiguous. The germline V and J ends were trimmed by 2 bases and 0 bases, with 14 bases remaining between them. In germline, CDR1 is SGHAT, CDR2 FQNNGV. This CDR3 region has 16 residues. The full variable domain, its missing parts supplied by reference TRBV11-2 and TRBJ2-7, is EAGVAQSPRYKIIEKRQSVAFWCNPISGHATLYWYQQILGQGPKLLIQFQNNGVVDDSQLPKDRFSAERLKGVDSTLKIQPAKLEDSAVYLCASSLQQQDFSYEQYFGPGTRLTVT.

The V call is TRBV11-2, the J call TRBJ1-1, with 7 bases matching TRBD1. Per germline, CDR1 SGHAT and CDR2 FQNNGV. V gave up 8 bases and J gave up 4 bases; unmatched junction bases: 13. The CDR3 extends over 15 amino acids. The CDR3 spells CASGRRQGIGTEAFF. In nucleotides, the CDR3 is TGTGCCAGCGGCCGACGACAGGGAATAGGCACTGAAGCTTTCTTT.